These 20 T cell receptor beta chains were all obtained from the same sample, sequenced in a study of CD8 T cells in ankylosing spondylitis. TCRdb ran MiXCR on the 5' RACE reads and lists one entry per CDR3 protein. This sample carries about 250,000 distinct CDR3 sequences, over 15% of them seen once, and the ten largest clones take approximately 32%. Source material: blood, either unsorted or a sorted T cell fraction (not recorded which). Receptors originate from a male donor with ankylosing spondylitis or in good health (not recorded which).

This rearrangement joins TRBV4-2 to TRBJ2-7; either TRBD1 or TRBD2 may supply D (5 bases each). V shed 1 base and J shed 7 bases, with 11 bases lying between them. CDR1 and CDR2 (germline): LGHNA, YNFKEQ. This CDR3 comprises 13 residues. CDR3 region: CASSQGDPGEQYF. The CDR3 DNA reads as TGTGCCAGCAGCCAAGGGGACCCGGGAGAGCAGTACTTC.

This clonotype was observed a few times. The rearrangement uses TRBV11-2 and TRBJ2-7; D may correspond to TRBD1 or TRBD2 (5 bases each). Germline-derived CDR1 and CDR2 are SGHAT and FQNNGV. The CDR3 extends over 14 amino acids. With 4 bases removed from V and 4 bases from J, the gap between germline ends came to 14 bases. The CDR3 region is CASSSGRLNYEQYF. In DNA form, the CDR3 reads TGTGCCAGCAGCTCGGGGCGTTTAAATTACGAGCAGTACTTC.

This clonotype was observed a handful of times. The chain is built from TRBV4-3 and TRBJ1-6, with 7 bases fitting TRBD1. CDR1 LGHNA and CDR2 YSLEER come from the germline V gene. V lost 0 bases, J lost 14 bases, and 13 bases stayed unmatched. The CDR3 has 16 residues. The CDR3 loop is CASSQDEGRQGDTLHF. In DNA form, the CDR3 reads TGCGCCAGCAGCCAAGATGAGGGCAGACAGGGTGACACCCTCCACTTT.

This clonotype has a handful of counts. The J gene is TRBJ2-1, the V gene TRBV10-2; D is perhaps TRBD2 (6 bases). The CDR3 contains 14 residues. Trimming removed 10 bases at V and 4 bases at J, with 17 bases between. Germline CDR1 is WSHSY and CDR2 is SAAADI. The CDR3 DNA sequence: TGCGCCACCACCCAGGGACTTGGGTACAATGAGCAGTTCTTC. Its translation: CATTQGLGYNEQFF.

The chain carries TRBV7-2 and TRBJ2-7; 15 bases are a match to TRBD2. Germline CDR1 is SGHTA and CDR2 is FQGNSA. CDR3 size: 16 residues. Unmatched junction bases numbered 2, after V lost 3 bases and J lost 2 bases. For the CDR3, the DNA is TGTGCCAGCAGCTTGGGACTAGCGGGAGGTGCCTACGAGCAGTACTTC. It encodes CASSLGLAGGAYEQYF.

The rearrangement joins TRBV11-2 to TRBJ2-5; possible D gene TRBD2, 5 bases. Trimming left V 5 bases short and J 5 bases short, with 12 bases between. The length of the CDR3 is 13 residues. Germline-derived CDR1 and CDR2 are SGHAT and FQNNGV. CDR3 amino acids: CASSPTGWETQYF. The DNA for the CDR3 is TGTGCCAGCAGCCCGACGGGGTGGGAGACCCAGTACTTC.

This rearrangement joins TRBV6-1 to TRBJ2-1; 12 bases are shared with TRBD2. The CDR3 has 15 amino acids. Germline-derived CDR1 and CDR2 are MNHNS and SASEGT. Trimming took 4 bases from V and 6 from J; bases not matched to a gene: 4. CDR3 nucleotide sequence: TGTGCCAGCAGTGCCCTAGCGGGAGGGATCAATGAGCAGTTCTTC. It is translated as CASSALAGGINEQFF.

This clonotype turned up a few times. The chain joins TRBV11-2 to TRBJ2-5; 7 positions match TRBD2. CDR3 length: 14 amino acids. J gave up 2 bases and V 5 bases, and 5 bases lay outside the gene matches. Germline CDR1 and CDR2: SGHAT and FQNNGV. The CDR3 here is CASSDLGLQETQYF. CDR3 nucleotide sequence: TGTGCCAGCAGCGACCTGGGACTACAAGAGACCCAGTACTTC.

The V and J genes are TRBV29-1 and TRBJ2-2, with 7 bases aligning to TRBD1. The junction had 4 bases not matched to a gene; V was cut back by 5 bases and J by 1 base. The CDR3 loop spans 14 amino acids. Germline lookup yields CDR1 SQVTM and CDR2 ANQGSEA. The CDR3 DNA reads TGCAGCGTTACAGGGGTAGAGAACACCGGGGAGCTGTTTTTT. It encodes CSVTGVENTGELFF.

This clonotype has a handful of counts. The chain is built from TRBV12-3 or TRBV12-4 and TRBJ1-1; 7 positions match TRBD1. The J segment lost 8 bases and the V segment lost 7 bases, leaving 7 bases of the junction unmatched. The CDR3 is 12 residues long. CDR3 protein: CASTHGGQEAFF. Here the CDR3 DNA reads TGTGCCAGCACTCATGGGGGACAGGAAGCTTTCTTT.

CDR3 amino acids: CASSSQGGPPNGAKNIQYF. The CDR3 region has the DNA TGTGCCAGCAGTTCCCAGGGGGGGCCTCCCAACGGAGCCAAAAACATTCAGTACTTC. V gene TRBV6-5 combines with J gene TRBJ2-4; D tentatively fits TRBD1 or TRBD2 (7 bases each). Looked up from germline, CDR1 is MNHEY and CDR2 is SVGAGI. The CDR3 contains 19 residues. Trimming removed 4 bases at V and 0 bases at J, with 22 bases between.

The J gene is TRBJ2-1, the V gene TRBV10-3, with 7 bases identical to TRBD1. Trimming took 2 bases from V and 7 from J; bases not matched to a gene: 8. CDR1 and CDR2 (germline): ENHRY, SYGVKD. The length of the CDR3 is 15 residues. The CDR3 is CAISEASTGDNEQFF. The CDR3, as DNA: TGTGCCATCAGTGAGGCCTCTACAGGGGATAATGAGCAGTTCTTC.

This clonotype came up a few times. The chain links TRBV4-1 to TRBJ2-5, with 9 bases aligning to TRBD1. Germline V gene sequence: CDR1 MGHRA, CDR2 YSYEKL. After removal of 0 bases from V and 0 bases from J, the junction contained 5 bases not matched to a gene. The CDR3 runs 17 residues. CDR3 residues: CASSQDMTGGYQETQYF. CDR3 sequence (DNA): TGCGCCAGCAGCCAAGATATGACAGGGGGGTACCAAGAGACCCAGTACTTC.

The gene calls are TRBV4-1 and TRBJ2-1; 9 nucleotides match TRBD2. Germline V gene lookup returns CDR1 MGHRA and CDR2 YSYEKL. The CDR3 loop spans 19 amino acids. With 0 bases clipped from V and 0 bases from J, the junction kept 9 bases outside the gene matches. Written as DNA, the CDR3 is TGCGCCAGCAGCCAAGACCCCCCTAGCGGGACCAGCTCCTACAATGAGCAGTTCTTC. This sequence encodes CASSQDPPSGTSSYNEQFF.

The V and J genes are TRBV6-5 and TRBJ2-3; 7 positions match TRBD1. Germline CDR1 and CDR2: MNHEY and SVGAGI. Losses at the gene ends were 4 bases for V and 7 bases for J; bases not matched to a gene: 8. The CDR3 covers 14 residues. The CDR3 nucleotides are TGTGCCAGCAGTTTGACCGGGACAGCGAATACGCAGTATTTT. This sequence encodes CASSLTGTANTQYF.

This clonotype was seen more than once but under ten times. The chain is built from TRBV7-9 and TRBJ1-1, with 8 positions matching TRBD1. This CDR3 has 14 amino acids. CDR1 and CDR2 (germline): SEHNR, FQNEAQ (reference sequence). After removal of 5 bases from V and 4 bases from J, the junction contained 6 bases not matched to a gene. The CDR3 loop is CASSPRTGSTEAFF. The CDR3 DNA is TGTGCCAGCAGCCCTCGGACAGGGTCCACTGAAGCTTTCTTT.

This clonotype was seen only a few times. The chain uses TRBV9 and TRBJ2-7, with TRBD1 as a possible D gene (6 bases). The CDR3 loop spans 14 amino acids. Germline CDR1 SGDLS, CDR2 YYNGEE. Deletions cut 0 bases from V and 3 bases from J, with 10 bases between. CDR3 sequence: CASSVVGTSYEQYF. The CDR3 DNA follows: TGTGCCAGCAGCGTAGTGGGGACAAGCTACGAGCAGTACTTC.

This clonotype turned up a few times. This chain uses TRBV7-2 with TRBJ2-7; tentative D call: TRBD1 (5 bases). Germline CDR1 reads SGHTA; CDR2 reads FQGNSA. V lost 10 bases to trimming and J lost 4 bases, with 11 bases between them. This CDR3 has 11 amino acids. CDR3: CATRAVYEQYF. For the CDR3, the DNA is TGTGCCACCAGGGCGGTGTACGAGCAGTACTTC.

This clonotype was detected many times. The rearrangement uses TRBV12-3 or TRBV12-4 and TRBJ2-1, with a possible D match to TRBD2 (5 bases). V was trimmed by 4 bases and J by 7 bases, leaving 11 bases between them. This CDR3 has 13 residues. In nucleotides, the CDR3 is TGTGCCAGCAGTTGGCGGCTAGCAAATGAGCAGTTCTTC. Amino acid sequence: CASSWRLANEQFF.

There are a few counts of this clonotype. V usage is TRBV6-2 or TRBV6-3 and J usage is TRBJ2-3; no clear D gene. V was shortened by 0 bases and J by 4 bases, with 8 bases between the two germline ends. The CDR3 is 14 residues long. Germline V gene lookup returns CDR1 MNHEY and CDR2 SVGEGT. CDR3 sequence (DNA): TGTGCCAGCAGTTACTCCTCGTCGGCAGATACGCAGTATTTT. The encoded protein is CASSYSSSADTQYF.